This T cell receptor (beta chain) was retrieved from a study of shared clonotypes between healthy human individuals. Study as a whole: Three plates each covered CD4 naive and memory; CD8 naive two, CD8 memory one.

Measured with immunoSEQ multiplex PCR; TCRdb has only the in-frame clones, and not every one. The sample contains some 790,000 clones, around 77% of which appear only once. V was cut by 7 bases and J by 4 bases, with 19 bases left in between. In germline, CDR1 is MNHNS, CDR2 SASEGT. The CDR3 is 15 amino acids. Study observations and caveats: Shared across a handful of donors were around 5% of the naive CD4 clonotypes.

Study donors comprised healthy, HIV-negative adults devoid of recent acute infection or vaccination. The authors divided CD4+ cells into CD45RA+ naive and CD45RA-negative memory subsets. On this clone: Its target is unknown.

J is TRBJ1-1 and V is TRBV6-1; no clear D. Sequencing used memory CD4+ T cells sorted from blood. As to subset: CD45RA-negative fraction. This TCR derives from a woman aged 25 to 39 in good health. CDR3 coding DNA: TGTGCCAGCAAGGATACAGCGCTTGGGGTCACTGAAGCTTTCTTT. It translates to CASKDTALGVTEAFF.